This record looks at one TCR beta chain sequence and its context. As yet, its antigen is unknown. Some clones are missing from TCRdb's copy, which holds only in-frame ones; the method was immunoSEQ multiplex PCR. The table shows over 150,000 clones, with around 84% occurring only once. CDR3 length: 14 amino acids. V lost 5 bases and J lost 1, with 12 bases in between. The germline V gene encodes CDR1 MNHEY and CDR2 SMNVEV (reference sequence). These data are taken from a study of cytomegalovirus exposure and HLA in healthy donors. About the research overall: The same platform was used for the roughly 120 validation repertoires as for the roughly 730 first-cohort repertoires, as reported in a later analysis.

Overall study findings and caveats: Cytomegalovirus-associated status was assigned to 150 to 200 TCR beta chains. Specific recognition of CMV antigens was confirmed in vitro for a few chains (all CMV-associated). The TCR clusters that emerged in the first cohort tended, a later analysis found, to co-occur in the 95 to 150 validation repertoires.

The sample consisted of PBMCs. The sequence came from a human donor in good health. The V call is TRBV27, the J call TRBJ2-7, with D perhaps TRBD1 (6 bases). CDR3 in DNA: TGTGCCAGCAGTCCGTTCAGGGGTTCCTACGAGCAGTACTTC. This codes for CASSPFRGSYEQYF.